Following are 16 T cell receptor beta chains from one sample sequenced in a study of T-cell memory formation after mild COVID-19. TCRdb reprocessed the 5' RACE reads via MiXCR and lists one record per CDR3 protein. In the table there are tens of thousands of distinct CDR3 sequences, roughly 23% of which are singletons. The source material was PBMCs or a T cell subset sorted from them (not recorded which). The receptor set was obtained from a man aged 18 to 30 who had mild COVID-19 (a few samples of this study predate the infection). Cell type and time point are not known.

The chain combines TRBV4-1 with TRBJ2-3, with D perhaps TRBD2 (6 bases). Trimming pared 0 bases from V and 2 bases from J, leaving 12 bases between. The germline V gene has CDR1 MGHRA and CDR2 YSYEKL. The CDR3 consists of 16 residues. The CDR3 sequence: CASSQENSGLTDTQYF. CDR3 DNA: TGCGCCAGCAGCCAAGAGAATAGCGGTCTCACAGATACGCAGTATTTT.

The chain combines TRBV29-1 with TRBJ2-3; 12 bases are a match to TRBD2. V shed 6 bases and J 0 bases; nucleotides not matched to a gene: 10. The length of the CDR3 is 17 residues. Looked up from germline, CDR1 is SQVTM and CDR2 is ANQGSEA. CDR3: CSVVPWTSGESTDTQYF. The CDR3 nucleotides are TGCAGCGTGGTCCCCTGGACTAGCGGGGAGAGCACAGATACGCAGTATTTT.

J is TRBJ1-4 and V is TRBV2; perhaps TRBD1 as D (5 bases). CDR3 size: 16 residues. Germline V lookup: CDR1 SNHLY, CDR2 FYNNEI. The V gene lost 4 bases and the J gene lost 3 bases, with 15 bases spanning the gap. CDR3 residues: CASSVLGTVANEKLFF. The DNA for the CDR3 is TGTGCCAGCAGTGTGCTGGGGACGGTGGCTAATGAAAAACTGTTTTTT.

J is TRBJ2-2 and V is TRBV7-9; possibly TRBD1 for D (6 bases). The CDR3 runs to 16 residues. V was pared by 4 bases and J by 1 base, with 13 bases between. In germline, CDR1 is SEHNR, CDR2 FQNEAQ (reference sequence). The CDR3 here is CASSSYRAMNTGELFF. The CDR3 DNA is TGTGCCAGCAGCTCCTACAGGGCGATGAACACCGGGGAGCTGTTTTTT.

J is TRBJ2-2 and V is TRBV7-8; 9 bases match TRBD1. The germline CDR1 and CDR2 sequences are SGHVS and FQNEAQ. CDR3 length equals 14 residues. After removal of 5 bases from V and 4 bases from J, the junction contained 2 bases not matched to a gene. CDR3 residues: CASSTTGGTGELFF. DNA for the CDR3: TGTGCCAGCAGCACGACAGGGGGCACCGGGGAGCTGTTTTTT.

The chain recombines TRBV6-5 with TRBJ1-1; tentative D call: TRBD1 (5 bases). Germline V gives CDR1 MNHEY, CDR2 SVGAGI. The CDR3 runs 13 residues. The V end was cut by 5 bases, the J end by 5 bases, with 12 bases between. In DNA form, the CDR3 reads TGTGCCAGCAGTAAGAGGGGTGAGACTGAAGCTTTCTTT. Protein sequence: CASSKRGETEAFF.

The rearrangement uses TRBV9 and TRBJ2-3, with 12 nucleotides matching TRBD2. Trimming removed 2 bases from V and 6 bases from J; junction bases left unmatched: 4. The germline V gene encodes CDR1 SGDLS and CDR2 YYNGEE. The CDR3 has 15 amino acids. The CDR3 spells CASSVRTSGVDTQYF. The CDR3 DNA reads as TGTGCCAGCAGCGTCCGGACTAGCGGGGTTGATACGCAGTATTTT.

This sequence joins TRBV4-1 and TRBJ2-1; a possible D gene is TRBD1 (5 bases). V lost 4 bases and J lost 8, with 15 bases in between. The CDR3 covers 14 residues. Germline-derived CDR1 and CDR2 are MGHRA and YSYEKL. This CDR3 is CASSPRPGKDEQFF. CDR3 coding DNA: TGCGCCAGCAGCCCCCGTCCAGGGAAGGATGAGCAGTTCTTC.

The chain combines TRBV4-3 with TRBJ2-2, with D tentatively TRBD1 (6 bases). Trimming pared 0 bases from V and 5 bases from J, leaving 13 bases between. Germline CDR1 is LGHNA and CDR2 is YSLEER. CDR3 length equals 16 residues. This CDR3 reads CASSQDLGHETGELFF. CDR3 DNA: TGCGCCAGCAGCCAAGATTTGGGACACGAAACCGGGGAGCTGTTTTTT.

This clonotype was recorded a few times. The chain employs TRBV4-3 and TRBJ2-3, with unresolved D. The CDR3 is 15 amino acids. V was cut by 0 bases and J by 0 bases, with 7 bases left in between. Germline V gives CDR1 LGHNA, CDR2 YSLEER. This CDR3 reads CASSQDHSSTDTQYF. DNA for the CDR3: TGCGCCAGCAGCCAAGACCACTCTAGCACAGATACGCAGTATTTT.

This chain links TRBV7-9 with TRBJ2-7; 7 bases fit TRBD1. Germline CDR1 is SEHNR and CDR2 is FQNEAQ (reference sequence). The CDR3 length is 14 residues. The trim removed 5 bases at V and 4 bases at J, leaving 8 bases unmatched. The CDR3 sequence: CASSTRDSPYEQYF. CDR3 DNA sequence: TGTGCCAGCAGCACCCGGGACAGCCCTTACGAGCAGTACTTC. The full variable domain, in which reference TRBV7-9 and TRBJ2-7 provide the parts outside the CDR3, is DTGVSQNPRHKITKRGQNVTFRCDPISEHNRLYWYRQTLGQGPEFLTYFQNEAQLEKSRLLSDRFSAERPKGSFSTLEIQRTEQGDSAMYLCASSTRDSPYEQYFGPGTRLTVT.

J is TRBJ2-3 and V is TRBV25-1; D could derive from TRBD1 or TRBD2 (5 bases each). The germline CDR1 and CDR2 sequences are MGHDK and SYGVNS. The CDR3 spans 14 residues. V was trimmed by 0 bases and J by 6 bases, leaving 10 bases between them. The CDR3 coding sequence is TGTGCCAGCAGTGAATATTACGAGGGGGATACGCAGTATTTT. This translates into CASSEYYEGDTQYF.

This clonotype showed up just a few times. V gene TRBV5-1 combines with J gene TRBJ2-7; D gene unclear. Germline V lookup: CDR1 SGHRS, CDR2 YFSETQ. The CDR3 covers 12 residues. Deletions cut 0 bases from V and 6 bases from J, with 7 bases between. The CDR3 nucleotides read TGCGCCAGCAGCTTGGGTCTGACCGAGCAGTACTTC. Residues: CASSLGLTEQYF.

This clonotype showed up just a few times. This rearrangement joins TRBV10-2 to TRBJ2-7; D is uncertain. The V end was cut by 2 bases, the J end by 5 bases, with 7 bases between. The CDR3 covers 12 residues. In germline, CDR1 is WSHSY, CDR2 SAAADI. CDR3 sequence reads: CASSEGRHEQYF. The DNA for the CDR3 is TGCGCCAGCAGTGAGGGCAGACACGAGCAGTACTTC.

V and J are TRBV29-1 and TRBJ2-5; TRBD1 matches 9 bases. J gave up 5 bases and V 5 bases, and 9 bases lay outside the gene matches. CDR1 SQVTM and CDR2 ANQGSEA come from the germline V gene. The CDR3 consists of 14 residues. CDR3 DNA: TGCAGCGTTTCCGGGACAGGGATACTGGAGACCCAGTACTTC. Protein: CSVSGTGILETQYF.

This clonotype was counted between two and nine times. The genes are TRBV7-8 and TRBJ2-2; perhaps TRBD2 as D (5 bases). The CDR3 length is 15 residues. Deletions cut 2 bases from V and 3 bases from J, with 10 bases between. Germline V CDR1 and CDR2: SGHVS, FQNEAQ. The CDR3 loop reads CASSLFGGYTGELFF. CDR3 DNA sequence: TGTGCCAGCAGCTTATTCGGCGGGTACACCGGGGAGCTGTTTTTT.